This T cell receptor beta chain was identified during a study of Graves' ophthalmopathy and Graves' hyperthyroidism. RNA transcripts yielded amplified TCR beta CDR3 regions. Amplification began with first-round RT-PCR using HTBI primers, then second-round multiplex PCR was performed. TCRdb passed the multiplex PCR reads through MiXCR, listing each CDR3 protein once. The sample has about 370,000 distinct CDR3 sequences, approximately 17% seen once; the top ten hold 2.4%. This clonotype was counted many times. CDR1 LGHDT and CDR2 YNNKEL come from the germline V gene (reference sequence). The CDR3 has 14 amino acids. V lost 5 bases and J lost 2; bases outside the gene matches: 3.

This chain joins TRBV3-1 and TRBJ1-2; 9 bases line up with TRBD1. The sequence derives from an adult woman with stable Graves' hyperthyroidism. Sequenced material: peripheral blood. The CDR3 here is CASSKTGGNYGYTF. CDR3 DNA: TGTGCCAGCAGCAAGACAGGGGGAAACTATGGCTACACCTTC.